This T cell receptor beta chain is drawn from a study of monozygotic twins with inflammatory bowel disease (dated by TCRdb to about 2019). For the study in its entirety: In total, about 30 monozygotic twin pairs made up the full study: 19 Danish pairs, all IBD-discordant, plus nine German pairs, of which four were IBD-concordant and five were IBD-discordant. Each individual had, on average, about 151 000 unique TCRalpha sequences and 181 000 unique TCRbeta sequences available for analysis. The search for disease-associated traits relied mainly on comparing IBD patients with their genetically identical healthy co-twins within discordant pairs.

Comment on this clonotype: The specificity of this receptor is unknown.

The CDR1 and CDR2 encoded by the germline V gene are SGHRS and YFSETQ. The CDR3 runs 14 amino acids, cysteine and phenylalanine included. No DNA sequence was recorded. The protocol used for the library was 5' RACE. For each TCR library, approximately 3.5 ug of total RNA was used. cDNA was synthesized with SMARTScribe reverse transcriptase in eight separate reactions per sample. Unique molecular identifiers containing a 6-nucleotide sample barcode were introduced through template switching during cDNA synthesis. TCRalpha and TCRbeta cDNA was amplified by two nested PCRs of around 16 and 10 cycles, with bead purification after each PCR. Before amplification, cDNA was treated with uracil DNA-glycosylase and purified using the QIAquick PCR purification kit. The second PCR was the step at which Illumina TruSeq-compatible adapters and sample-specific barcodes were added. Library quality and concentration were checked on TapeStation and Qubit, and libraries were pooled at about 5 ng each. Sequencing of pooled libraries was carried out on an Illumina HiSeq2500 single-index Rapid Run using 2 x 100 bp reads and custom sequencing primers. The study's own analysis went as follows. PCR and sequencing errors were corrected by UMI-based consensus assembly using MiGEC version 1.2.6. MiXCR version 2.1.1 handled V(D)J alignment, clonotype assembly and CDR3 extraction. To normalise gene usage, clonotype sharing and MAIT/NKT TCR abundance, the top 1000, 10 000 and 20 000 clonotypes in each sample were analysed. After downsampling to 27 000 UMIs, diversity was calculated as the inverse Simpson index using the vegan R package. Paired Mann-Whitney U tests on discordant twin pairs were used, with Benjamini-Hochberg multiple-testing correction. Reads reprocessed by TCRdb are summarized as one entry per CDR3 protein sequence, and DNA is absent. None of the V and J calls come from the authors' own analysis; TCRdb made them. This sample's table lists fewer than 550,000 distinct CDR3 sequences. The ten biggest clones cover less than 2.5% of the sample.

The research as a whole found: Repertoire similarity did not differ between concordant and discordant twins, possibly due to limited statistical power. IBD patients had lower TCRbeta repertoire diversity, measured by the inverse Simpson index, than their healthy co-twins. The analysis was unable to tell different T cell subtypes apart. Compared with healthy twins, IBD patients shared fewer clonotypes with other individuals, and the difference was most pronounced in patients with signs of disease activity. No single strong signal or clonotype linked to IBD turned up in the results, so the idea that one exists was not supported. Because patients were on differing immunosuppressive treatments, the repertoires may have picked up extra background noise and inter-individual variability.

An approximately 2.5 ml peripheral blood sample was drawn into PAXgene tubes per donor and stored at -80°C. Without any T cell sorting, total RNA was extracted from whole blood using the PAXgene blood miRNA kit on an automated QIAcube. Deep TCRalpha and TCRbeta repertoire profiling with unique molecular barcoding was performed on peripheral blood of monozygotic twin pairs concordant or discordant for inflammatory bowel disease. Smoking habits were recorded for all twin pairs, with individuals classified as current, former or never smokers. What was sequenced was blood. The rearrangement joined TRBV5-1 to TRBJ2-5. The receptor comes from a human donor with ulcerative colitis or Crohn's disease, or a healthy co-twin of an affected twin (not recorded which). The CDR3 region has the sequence CASSWDTIRLAQYF.